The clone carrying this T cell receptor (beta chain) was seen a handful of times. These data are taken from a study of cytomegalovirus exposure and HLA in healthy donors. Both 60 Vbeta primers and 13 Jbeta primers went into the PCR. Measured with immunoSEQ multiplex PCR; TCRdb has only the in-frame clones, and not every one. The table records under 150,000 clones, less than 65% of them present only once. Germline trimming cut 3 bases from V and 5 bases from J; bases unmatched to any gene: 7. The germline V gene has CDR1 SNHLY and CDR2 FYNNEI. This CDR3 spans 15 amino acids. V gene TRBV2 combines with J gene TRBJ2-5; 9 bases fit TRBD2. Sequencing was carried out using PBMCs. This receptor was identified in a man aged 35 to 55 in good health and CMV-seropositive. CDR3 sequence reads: CASSDVLAGHETQYF. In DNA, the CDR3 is TGTGCCAGCAGTGATGTTCTAGCGGGACACGAGACCCAGTACTTC.